This passage covers 25 T cell receptor beta chains from one sample sequenced in a study of T cell responses to AZD1222 COVID-19 vaccine. Profiling relied on immunoSEQ multiplex PCR, and the TCRdb table lists in-frame clones only, not all of them. The sample has some 150,000 clones; roughly 85% are singletons. The specimen was peripheral blood, collected 28 days after the second dose of the MenACWY control vaccine. The receptors here all came from an adult who received the MenACWY meningococcal vaccine as a control.

CDR3 in amino acids: CASSNPRTGRGYEQYF. The DNA for the CDR3 is TGTGCCAGCAGTAACCCCCGGACGGGGCGGGGATACGAGCAGTACTTC. This chain connects TRBV27 to TRBJ2-7; a weak D match, TRBD2 (6 bases). From germline, CDR1 is MNHEY and CDR2 SMNVEV (reference sequence). This CDR3 is 16 amino acids long. Trimming removed 5 bases from V and 4 bases from J, with 21 bases in between.

This chain links TRBV30 with TRBJ2-6; D gene uncertain. Germline V gives CDR1 GTSNPN, CDR2 SVGIG (reference sequence). This CDR3 contains 12 residues. Trimming left V 4 bases short and J 2 bases short, with 3 bases between. The DNA for the CDR3 is TGTGCCTGGACGGCTGGGGCCAACGTCCTGACTTTC. Its protein is CAWTAGANVLTF.

The genes are TRBV1 and TRBJ1-4. TRBV1 is described as a pseudogene. There are 15 residues in the CDR3. The chain's CDR3 is CSTPGEKATNEKLFF. In DNA, the CDR3 is TGCTCAACCCCCGGAGAGAAAGCAACTAATGAAAAACTGTTTTTT.

The chain is built from TRBV12-3 or TRBV12-4 and TRBJ1-1; D not certain. This CDR3 is built from 13 residues. Deletions cut 2 bases from V and 7 bases from J, with 11 bases between. The CDR3 sequence: CASSLLEGREAFF. CDR3 DNA sequence: TGTGCCAGCAGTTTATTAGAAGGTCGTGAAGCTTTCTTT.

The CDR3: CASSPGGVNTEAFF. The CDR3 DNA sequence: TGTGCCAGCAGCCCCGGCGGGGTGAACACTGAAGCTTTCTTT. The V call is TRBV7-2, the J call TRBJ1-1, with no clear D. CDR3 length: 14 residues. Germline CDR1 and CDR2: SGHTA and FQGNSA. V lost 5 bases and J 0 bases, leaving 10 bases between the germline ends.

V is TRBV7-3 and J is TRBJ2-1, with D perhaps TRBD2 (6 bases). The CDR3 runs 13 residues. Trimming shortened V by 5 bases and J by 5 bases, and 10 bases separated the two germline ends. CDR1 and CDR2 from the germline V gene are SGHTA and FQGTGA. The CDR3 sequence: CASSLRLDNEQFF. The CDR3, as DNA: TGTGCCAGCAGCCTCCGACTAGACAATGAGCAGTTCTTC.

The chain is built from TRBV7-2 and TRBJ1-1, with 7 bases that match TRBD1. Germline V gives CDR1 SGHTA, CDR2 FQGNSA. This CDR3 spans 14 amino acids. Germline trimming cut 2 bases from V and 4 bases from J; bases unmatched to any gene: 4. Here the CDR3 DNA reads TGTGCCAGCAGCTTACCCTCAGGGGGCACTGAAGCTTTCTTT. The encoded protein is CASSLPSGGTEAFF.

CDR3 DNA sequence: TGTGCCAGCAGTTACCCATACGGACAGGGGGGAGGCTACACCTTC. The encoded protein is CASSYPYGQGGGYTF. This chain uses TRBV28 with TRBJ1-2; TRBD1 matches at 10 bases. The V segment lost 4 bases and the J segment 8 bases; nucleotides outside the gene matches: 10. This CDR3 is built from 15 residues. Germline-derived CDR1 and CDR2 are MDHEN and SYDVKM.

CDR3 protein: CATSGKANSNQPQHF. DNA for the CDR3: TGTGCCACCAGTGGGAAGGCTAATAGCAATCAGCCCCAGCATTTT. This chain uses TRBV24-1 with TRBJ1-5; D remains ambiguous. The V and J ends lost 5 bases and 0 bases respectively, with 10 bases between them. The germline gives CDR1 KGHDR, CDR2 SFDVKD. The CDR3 length is 15 residues.

The chain is built from TRBV5-1 and TRBJ1-4; the D gene is possibly TRBD1 (6 bases). The V end lost 4 bases, the J end lost 5 bases, and 9 bases lay between the germline ends. Germline assignment: CDR1 SGHRS and CDR2 YFSETQ. There are 13 residues in the CDR3. CDR3 protein: CASSPGQNEKLFF. In nucleotides, the CDR3 is TGCGCCAGCAGCCCGGGACAAAATGAAAAACTGTTTTTT.

This clone was seen a few times. This chain's CDR3 is CASSPRGQDGYTF. CDR3 nucleotides: TGTGCCAGTAGTCCCAGGGGGCAGGATGGCTACACCTTC. The V gene is TRBV19, the J gene TRBJ1-2; TRBD1 matches at 8 bases. V lost 5 bases, J lost 6 bases, and 5 bases stayed unmatched. Germline assignment: CDR1 LNHDA and CDR2 SQIVND (reference sequence). The CDR3 has 13 amino acids.

The chain couples TRBV5-1 to TRBJ1-1; D gene unclear. Germline CDR1 reads SGHRS; CDR2 reads YFSETQ. The CDR3 consists of 14 residues. Trimming took off 0 bases at V and 3 bases at J, with 9 bases between the two ends. CDR3 nucleotide sequence: TGCGCCAGCAGCTTGGGTTATGCAGACACTGAAGCTTTCTTT. Translated, it gives CASSLGYADTEAFF. Variable domain in full (rest from reference TRBV5-1 and TRBJ1-1): KAGVTQTPRYLIKTRGQQVTLSCSPISGHRSVSWYQQTPGQGLQFLFEYFSETQRNKGNFPGRFSGRQFSNSRSEMNVSTLELGDSALYLCASSLGYADTEAFFGQGTRLTVV.

The V call is TRBV2, the J call TRBJ1-2; 8 bases are a match to TRBD1. The V gene's germline CDR1 is SNHLY and CDR2 FYNNEI. Trimming took 8 bases from V and 6 from J; bases not matched to a gene: 17. The CDR3 is made up of 16 amino acids. The CDR3 region is CASSTGWMDRVDGYTF. As DNA, the CDR3 is TGTGCCAGCTCAACGGGATGGATGGACAGGGTAGATGGCTACACCTTC.

This clone was recorded a few times. This rearrangement joins TRBV5-4 to TRBJ1-3; D unclear. Germline CDR1 SGHNT, CDR2 YYREEE (reference sequence). CDR3 size: 14 residues. Trimming cost V 4 bases and J 0 bases, with 8 bases left between them. The CDR3 loop is CASSPDFSGNTIYF. The CDR3 DNA reads TGTGCCAGCAGCCCGGACTTCTCTGGAAACACCATATATTTT.

The chain uses TRBV7-3 and TRBJ2-2; 11 nucleotides line up with TRBD1. The germline CDR1 and CDR2 sequences are SGHTA and FQGTGA. The trim removed 7 bases at V and 6 bases at J, leaving 7 bases unmatched. The CDR3 sequence is 15 residues long. CDR3 loop: CASTSQGQGAGELFF. The CDR3 coding sequence is TGTGCCAGCACAAGTCAGGGACAGGGGGCCGGGGAGCTGTTTTTT.

The gene calls are TRBV24-1 and TRBJ2-7; possibly TRBD2 for D (6 bases). The germline V and J ends were trimmed by 1 base and 7 bases, with 22 bases remaining between them. Germline CDR1 is KGHDR and CDR2 is SFDVKD. CDR3 size: 17 residues. The CDR3 sequence: CATSDLTGAEGLREQYV. Here the CDR3 DNA reads TGTGCCACCAGTGATTTAACGGGCGCGGAGGGGCTGAGGGAGCAGTACGTC.

CDR3 sequence reads: CASSQEATANYGYTF. The CDR3 bases are TGTGCCAGCAGCCAGGAAGCGACGGCTAACTATGGCTACACCTTC. J is TRBJ1-2 and V is TRBV3-1 (or the pseudogene TRBV3-2); D not certain. Trimming left V 3 bases short and J 0 bases short, with 11 bases between. The CDR3 has 15 residues. Germline V gene data show CDR1 as LGHDT and CDR2 as YNNKEL (reference sequence).

The chain is built from TRBV5-1 and TRBJ1-1; possibly TRBD1 for D (5 bases). Germline loops: CDR1 SGHRS, CDR2 YFSETQ. This CDR3 region has 15 residues. Trimming took off 4 bases at V and 4 bases at J, with 17 bases between the two ends. The CDR3 loop reads CASSVQGGGSTEAFF. CDR3 nucleotides: TGCGCCAGCAGCGTTCAGGGAGGTGGATCCACTGAAGCTTTCTTT.

The table lists this clone with a count of one. The chain couples TRBV6-5 to TRBJ1-2, with a weak D call TRBD1 (5 bases). V lost 0 bases, J lost 6 bases, and 8 bases lay in between. The CDR3 extends over 13 amino acids. CDR1 is MNHEY and CDR2 is SVGAGI in the germline V gene. CDR3 amino acids: CASSYSGGDGYTF. DNA for the CDR3: TGTGCCAGCAGTTACTCGGGGGGTGATGGCTACACCTTC.

V and J are TRBV5-1 and TRBJ1-1; D call uncertain. V lost 5 bases and J 2 bases, leaving 4 bases between the germline ends. This CDR3 spans 11 amino acids. Germline loops: CDR1 SGHRS, CDR2 YFSETQ. CDR3 protein: CASRENTEAFF. The CDR3 nucleotides are TGCGCCAGCAGAGAAAACACTGAAGCTTTCTTT.

This rearrangement joins TRBV29-1 to TRBJ1-2; a possible D gene is TRBD1 (6 bases). This CDR3 is 12 amino acids long. Per the germline V gene, CDR1 is SQVTM and CDR2 is ANQGSEA. V was trimmed by 5 bases and J by 3 bases, leaving 10 bases between them. Written as DNA, the CDR3 is TGCAGCGTTTTGGAGGGGGACTATGGCTACACCTTC. Translation: CSVLEGDYGYTF.

This clone was seen only once. This chain links TRBV3-1 (or the pseudogene TRBV3-2) with TRBJ2-7, with D perhaps matching TRBD2 (5 bases). The CDR3 consists of 13 residues. The V end lost 4 bases, the J end lost 4 bases, and 11 bases lay between the germline ends. Germline V gene lookup returns CDR1 LGHDT and CDR2 YNNKEL (reference sequence). The CDR3 DNA sequence: TGTGCCAGCAGCCTCCGGGGTGGGTACGAGCAGTACGTC. This sequence encodes CASSLRGGYEQYV.

This clone has more than one count but fewer than ten. The rearrangement joins TRBV7-8 to TRBJ2-7, with 13 bases lining up with TRBD2. Germline values: CDR1 SGHVS, CDR2 FQNEAQ. The V segment lost 6 bases and the J segment 0 bases; nucleotides outside the gene matches: 8. The CDR3 length is 17 residues. CDR3 bases: TGTGCCAGCAGTAAGGGGACTAGCGGGATCTCCTCCTACGAGCAGTACGTC. Translating it yields CASSKGTSGISSYEQYV.

V is TRBV5-4 and J is TRBJ2-1; TRBD2 agrees at 7 bases. Germline lookup yields CDR1 SGHNT and CDR2 YYREEE (reference sequence). Trimming took 0 bases from V and 5 from J; bases not matched to a gene: 5. This CDR3 is 15 amino acids long. CDR3 nucleotide sequence: TGTGCCAGCAGCTTGGGCGGGAGTCTTCACAATGAGCAGTTCTTC. Its protein product is CASSLGGSLHNEQFF.

This clone showed up just once. The V gene is TRBV12-3 or TRBV12-4, the J gene TRBJ1-5; possibly TRBD1 for D (5 bases). This CDR3 is built from 13 residues. V lost 5 bases and J 4 bases, leaving 9 bases between the germline ends. CDR3: CASSPGLNQPQHF. In DNA form, the CDR3 reads TGTGCCAGCAGTCCGGGGCTTAATCAGCCCCAGCATTTT.